These 2 T cell receptor beta chains were sequenced from one sample in a study of metastatic and nonmetastatic thyroid tumors. No patient received treatment before thyroid surgery. TCRdb recomputed clones from the PCR reads via MiXCR. The sample includes around 44,000 clones, less than 35% seen only once; the top ten take 9.9%. The sample taken for sequencing was blood. The receptors were gathered from a male donor with papillary thyroid cancer or a benign thyroid nodule (not recorded which). Some clones in this sample may be carry-over from other donors' samples.

On this clone: An end of the junction does not agree with germline; a read error may underlie this. The chain combines TRBV3-1 with TRBJ2-7; D might be TRBD2 (5 bases). Germline V gene sequence: CDR1 LGHDT, CDR2 YNNKEL (reference sequence). This CDR3 region has 13 residues. The DNA of the CDR3 is TGTGCCAGCAGCCAAGGTGGGAGAAACGAGCATTACTTC. Translating gives CASSQGGRNEHYF.

This clone was counted between two and nine times. The V and J genes are TRBV20-1 and TRBJ1-2, with 9 bases identical to TRBD1. Germline trimming cut 6 bases from V and 3 bases from J; bases unmatched to any gene: 11. Germline CDR1 and CDR2: DFQATT and SNEGSKA (reference sequence). The CDR3 totals 15 residues. For the CDR3, the DNA is TGCAGTGCCCGGGATACAGGGGGCGCGTACTATGGCTACACCTTC. This gives the protein CSARDTGGAYYGYTF.